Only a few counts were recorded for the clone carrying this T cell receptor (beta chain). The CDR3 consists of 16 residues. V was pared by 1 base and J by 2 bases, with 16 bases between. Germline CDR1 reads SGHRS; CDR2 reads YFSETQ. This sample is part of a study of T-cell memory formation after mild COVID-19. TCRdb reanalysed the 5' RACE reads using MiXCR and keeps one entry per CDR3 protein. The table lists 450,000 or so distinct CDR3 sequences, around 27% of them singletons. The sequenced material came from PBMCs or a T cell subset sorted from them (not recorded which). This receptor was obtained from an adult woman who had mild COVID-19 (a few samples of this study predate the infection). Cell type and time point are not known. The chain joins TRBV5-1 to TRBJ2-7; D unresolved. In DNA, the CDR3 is TGCGCCAGCAGCTTGAGTCAGACGGTGTCGGCCTACGAGCAGTACTTC. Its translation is CASSLSQTVSAYEQYF.